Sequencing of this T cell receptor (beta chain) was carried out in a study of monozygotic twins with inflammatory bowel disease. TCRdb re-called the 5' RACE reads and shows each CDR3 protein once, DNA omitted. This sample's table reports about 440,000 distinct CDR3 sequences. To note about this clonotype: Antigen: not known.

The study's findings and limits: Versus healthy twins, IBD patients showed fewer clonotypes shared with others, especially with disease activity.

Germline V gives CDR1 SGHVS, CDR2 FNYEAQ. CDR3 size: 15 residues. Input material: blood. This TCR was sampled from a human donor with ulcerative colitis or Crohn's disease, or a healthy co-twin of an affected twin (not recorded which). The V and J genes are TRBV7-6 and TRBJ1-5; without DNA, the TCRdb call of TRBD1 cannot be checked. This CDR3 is CASSLAGKGLGPQHF.